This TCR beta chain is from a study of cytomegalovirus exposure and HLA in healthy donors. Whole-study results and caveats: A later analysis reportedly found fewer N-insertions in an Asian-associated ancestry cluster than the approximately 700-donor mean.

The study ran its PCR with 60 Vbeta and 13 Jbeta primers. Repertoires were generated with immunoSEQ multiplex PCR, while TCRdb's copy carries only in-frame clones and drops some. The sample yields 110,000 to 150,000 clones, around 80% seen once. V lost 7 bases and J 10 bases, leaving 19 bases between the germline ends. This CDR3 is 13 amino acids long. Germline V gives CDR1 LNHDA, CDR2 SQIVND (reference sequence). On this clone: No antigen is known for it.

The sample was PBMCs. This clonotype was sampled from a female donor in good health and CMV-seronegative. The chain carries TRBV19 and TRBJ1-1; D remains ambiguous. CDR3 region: CASTISTGKGAFF. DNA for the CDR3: TGTGCCAGTACCATCTCCACGGGGAAGGGAGCTTTCTTT.